The entry below describes one T cell receptor beta chain. The authors' processing: Amplification of reference gene primers provided the estimated nucleated cell counts. Sequenced by immunoSEQ multiplex PCR; TCRdb stores in-frame clones only, minus some. From that table come the V and J calls and clone size; the DNA was used to work out D and trimming. The data hold 95,000 to 150,000 clones, with roughly nine tenths observed a single time. The sample is drawn from a study of blood T cell repertoires in COVID-19. Study-level background: Acute-phase and convalescent COVID-19 samples originated in the United States, Italy and Spain. Sources were T cells, B-cell-depleted T cells, or PBMCs; the material itself was cDNA or gDNA.

The TCR comes from a man between 65 and 80 years old with active or convalescent COVID-19. Material for sequencing was peripheral blood.

The CDR3 DNA follows: TGTGCCAGCAGAACAGGGGGTATCAACGAGCAGTACTTC. Protein sequence: CASRTGGINEQYF. J is TRBJ2-7 and V is TRBV12-3 or TRBV12-4, with 8 bases lining up with TRBD1. After removal of 6 bases from V and 5 bases from J, the junction contained 6 bases not matched to a gene. The CDR3 runs 13 residues.